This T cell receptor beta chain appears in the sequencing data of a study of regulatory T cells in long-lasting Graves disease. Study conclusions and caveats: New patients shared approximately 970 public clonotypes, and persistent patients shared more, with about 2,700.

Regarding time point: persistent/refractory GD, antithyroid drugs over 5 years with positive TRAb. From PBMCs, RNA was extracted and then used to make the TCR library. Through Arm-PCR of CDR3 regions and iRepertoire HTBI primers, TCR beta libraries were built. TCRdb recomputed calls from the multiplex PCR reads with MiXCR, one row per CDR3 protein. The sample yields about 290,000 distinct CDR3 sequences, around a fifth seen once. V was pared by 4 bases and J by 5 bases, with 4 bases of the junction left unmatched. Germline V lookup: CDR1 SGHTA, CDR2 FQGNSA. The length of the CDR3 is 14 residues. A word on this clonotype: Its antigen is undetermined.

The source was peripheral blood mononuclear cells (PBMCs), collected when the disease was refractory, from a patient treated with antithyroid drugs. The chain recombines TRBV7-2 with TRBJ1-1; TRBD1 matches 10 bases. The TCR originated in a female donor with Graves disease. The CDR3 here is CASSSTGGQTEAFF. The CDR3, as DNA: TGTGCCAGCAGCTCGACAGGGGGCCAGACTGAAGCTTTCTTT.